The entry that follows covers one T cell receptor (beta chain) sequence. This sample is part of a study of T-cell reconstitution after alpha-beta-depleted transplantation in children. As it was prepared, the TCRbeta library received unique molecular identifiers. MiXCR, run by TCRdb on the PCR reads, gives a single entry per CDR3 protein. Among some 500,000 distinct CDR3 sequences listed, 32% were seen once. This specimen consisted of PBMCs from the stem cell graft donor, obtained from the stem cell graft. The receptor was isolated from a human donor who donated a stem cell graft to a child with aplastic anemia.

This chain's CDR3 is CASSSFRGTTDTQYF. Written as DNA, the CDR3 is TGTGCCAGCAGCTCCTTCAGGGGTACAACAGATACGCAGTATTTT. The chain links TRBV6-2 or TRBV6-3 to TRBJ2-3; TRBD1 is a possible D gene (6 bases). Germline V gene data show CDR1 as MNHEY and CDR2 as SVGEGT. The CDR3 is made up of 15 amino acids. V was pared by 6 bases and J by 3 bases, with 16 bases between.